These 20 T cell receptor beta chains share one sample of origin, sequenced in a study of cytomegalovirus exposure and HLA in healthy donors. TCRdb keeps only in-frame clones here, not all; method: immunoSEQ multiplex PCR. The table lists more than 45,000 clones, about 88% of them singletons. The source material was PBMCs. The source is a woman between 18 and 30 years old in good health and CMV-seronegative.

The chain has TRBV19 and TRBJ1-2; tentatively, D is TRBD1 (6 bases). There are 16 residues in the CDR3. Germline V CDR1 and CDR2: LNHDA, SQIVND (reference sequence). Trimming pared 4 bases from V and 2 bases from J, leaving 17 bases between. The CDR3, as DNA: TGTGCCAGTAGTACCATGCCGGCAGGGGACAACTATGGCTACACCTTC. This sequence encodes CASSTMPAGDNYGYTF.

This clone was detected only a few times. The CDR3 DNA reads TGCGCCAGCAGCTTAACAGGGGCGGATGAGCAGTTCTTC. Encoded protein: CASSLTGADEQFF. The rearrangement joins TRBV5-1 to TRBJ2-1; TRBD1 matches 7 bases. The germline V gene encodes CDR1 SGHRS and CDR2 YFSETQ. J gave up 8 bases and V 2 bases, and 4 bases lay outside the gene matches. CDR3 length: 13 residues. Full variable domain (missing parts from reference TRBV5-1 and TRBJ2-1): KAGVTQTPRYLIKTRGQQVTLSCSPISGHRSVSWYQQTPGQGLQFLFEYFSETQRNKGNFPGRFSGRQFSNSRSEMNVSTLELGDSALYLCASSLTGADEQFFGPGTRLTVL.

This clone was found once. V is TRBV19 and J is TRBJ1-2; 8 bases are a match to TRBD1. V was pared by 6 bases and J by 5 bases, with 8 bases of the junction left unmatched. CDR1 is LNHDA and CDR2 is SQIVND in the germline V gene (reference sequence). There are 14 residues in the CDR3. CDR3 sequence: CASSSGQGGYGYTF. CDR3 in DNA: TGTGCCAGTAGCTCCGGACAGGGTGGATATGGCTACACCTTC.

The DNA of the CDR3 is TGTGCCAGCAGCGTAGCGGGAGCTGAGACCCAGTACTTC. This gives the protein CASSVAGAETQYF. The chain links TRBV13 to TRBJ2-5; 9 bases line up with TRBD2. The V gene end was trimmed by 5 bases and the J gene end by 5 bases; junction bases not matched to a gene: 3. The CDR3 totals 13 residues. CDR1 and CDR2 from the germline V gene are PRHDT and FYEKMQ (reference sequence).

The V gene is TRBV29-1, the J gene TRBJ2-3, with D perhaps matching TRBD2 (6 bases). Per the germline V gene, CDR1 is SQVTM and CDR2 is ANQGSEA. Trimming cost V 7 bases and J 2 bases, with 10 bases left between them. The CDR3 runs to 12 residues. The CDR3 DNA is TGCAGCGGGAGGGCAGACACAGATACGCAGTATTTT. It codes for CSGRADTDTQYF.

The chain recombines TRBV6-6 with TRBJ1-5, with a tentative D call TRBD1 (5 bases). Trimming removed 10 bases at V and 6 bases at J, with 16 bases between. CDR1 MNHNY and CDR2 SVGAGI come from the germline V gene (reference sequence). There are 13 residues in the CDR3. In DNA, the CDR3 is TGTGCCACCTACGTGGGAGGGGTTCAGCCCCAGCATTTT. It specifies CATYVGGVQPQHF.

The CDR3 DNA reads as TGTGCCAGCAAGGGGACTAGCGGATACAATGAGCAGTTCTTC. It encodes CASKGTSGYNEQFF. The chain is built from TRBV7-9 and TRBJ2-1; 11 nucleotides line up with TRBD2. The CDR3 has 14 residues. Trimming cost V 7 bases and J 4 bases; bases outside gene matches: 3. Germline-derived CDR1 and CDR2 are SEHNR and FQNEAQ (reference sequence).

J is TRBJ2-7 and V is TRBV6-1; D is unresolved. The CDR3 runs to 12 residues. The V and J ends lost 10 bases and 0 bases respectively, with 10 bases between them. Per the germline V gene, CDR1 is MNHNS and CDR2 is SASEGT. The chain's CDR3 is CATQEVSYEQYF. The CDR3 nucleotides are TGTGCCACCCAAGAGGTCTCCTACGAGCAGTACTTC.

The V and J genes are TRBV5-1 and TRBJ1-4, with 9 bases that match TRBD1. With 3 bases clipped from V and 7 bases from J, the junction kept 4 bases outside the gene matches. CDR1 and CDR2 from the germline V gene are SGHRS and YFSETQ. CDR3 length: 14 amino acids. The CDR3 nucleotides are TGCGCCAGCAGCTACGGACAGGGGAGTGAAAAACTGTTTTTT. As protein: CASSYGQGSEKLFF. Variable domain in full (rest from reference TRBV5-1 and TRBJ1-4): KAGVTQTPRYLIKTRGQQVTLSCSPISGHRSVSWYQQTPGQGLQFLFEYFSETQRNKGNFPGRFSGRQFSNSRSEMNVSTLELGDSALYLCASSYGQGSEKLFFGSGTQLSVL.

As regards this clone: One end of the junction does not line up with germline, which may come from a read error. The chain recombines TRBV7-7 with TRBJ2-5; D remains ambiguous. The CDR3 is 13 amino acids. Germline assignment: CDR1 SSHAT and CDR2 FNYEAQ (reference sequence). DNA for the CDR3: TGTGCTAGCAGCTTAGCTATCACTGAGACCCAGTACTTC. Amino acid sequence: CASSLAITETQYF.

The chain links TRBV4-3 to TRBJ2-7; D gene uncertain. CDR1 and CDR2 (germline): LGHNA, YSLEER. The CDR3 totals 13 residues. Deletions cut 1 base from V and 6 bases from J, with 10 bases between. The CDR3 region is CASSQGLVGEQYF. CDR3 nucleotide sequence: TGCGCCAGCAGCCAAGGGCTAGTCGGCGAGCAGTACTTC.

The gene calls are TRBV5-1 and TRBJ2-1; TRBD2 aligns across 10 bases. CDR1 is SGHRS, CDR2 YFSETQ, per germline. With V trimmed by 3 bases and J by 7 bases, 10 bases remained unmatched. This CDR3 spans 16 amino acids. The CDR3 spells CASSSLSGRAGNEQFF. In nucleotides, the CDR3 is TGCGCCAGCAGCTCCCTAAGCGGGAGGGCCGGGAATGAGCAGTTCTTC.

V and J are TRBV7-9 and TRBJ2-2; D unresolved. The CDR3 totals 13 residues. CDR1 SEHNR and CDR2 FQNEAQ come from the germline V gene (reference sequence). The V gene lost 1 base and the J gene lost 6 bases, with 6 bases spanning the gap. CDR3 bases: TGTGCCAGCAGCTTAGTTAGTGCCGGGGAGCTGTTTTTT. It specifies CASSLVSAGELFF.

The chain combines TRBV7-2 with TRBJ2-7; weak D call: TRBD1 (6 bases). CDR3 length: 16 amino acids. The germline V gene has CDR1 SGHTA and CDR2 FQGNSA. V gave up 4 bases and J gave up 2 bases, with 18 bases separating them. The CDR3 is CASSSGRTASTYEQYF. The CDR3 DNA reads as TGTGCCAGCAGCTCCGGACGGACAGCTAGTACCTACGAGCAGTACTTC.

The gene calls are TRBV7-3 and TRBJ2-5; 10 bases are shared with TRBD1. The CDR3 runs to 15 residues. CDR1 and CDR2 (germline): SGHTA, FQGTGA. The V segment lost 5 bases and the J segment 7 bases; nucleotides outside the gene matches: 10. CDR3 sequence: CASSKGQGQSGTQYF. The CDR3 DNA follows: TGTGCCAGCAGCAAGGGACAGGGGCAAAGCGGGACCCAGTACTTC.

The chain employs TRBV7-2 and TRBJ2-1, with 9 bases matching TRBD2. With V trimmed by 5 bases and J by 2 bases, 10 bases remained unmatched. Germline CDR1 reads SGHTA; CDR2 reads FQGNSA. CDR3 size: 17 residues. CDR3 loop: CASSRGSGRFTYNEQFF. The DNA for the CDR3 is TGTGCCAGCAGCCGCGGGAGCGGGAGGTTTACCTACAATGAGCAGTTCTTC.

V and J are TRBV18 and TRBJ2-2, with TRBD1 identical over 7 bases. Germline values: CDR1 KGHSH, CDR2 LQKENI. There are 19 residues in the CDR3. Trimming removed 1 base from V and 6 bases from J; junction bases left unmatched: 17. CDR3 nucleotide sequence: TGTGCCAGCTCACCACGGGGGACGATCGGACAGGCCTCTTCCGGGGAGCTGTTTTTT. Its protein product is CASSPRGTIGQASSGELFF.

This clone appeared a few times. Written as DNA, the CDR3 is TGTGCCAGCAGCCCCAACAACAATGAGCAGTTCTTC. It is translated as CASSPNNNEQFF. The chain employs TRBV7-9 and TRBJ2-1; D is unresolved. V was shortened by 5 bases and J by 5 bases, with 7 bases between the two germline ends. CDR3 length equals 12 residues. Germline V lookup: CDR1 SEHNR, CDR2 FQNEAQ (reference sequence).

The chain joins TRBV11-2 to TRBJ2-7; 7 bases are shared with TRBD1. Germline trimming cut 4 bases from V and 6 bases from J; bases unmatched to any gene: 3. The CDR3 length is 12 residues. Germline V gives CDR1 SGHAT, CDR2 FQNNGV. CDR3 nucleotides: TGTGCCAGCAGCTCACAGGGGATCGAGCAGTACTTC. Its translation is CASSSQGIEQYF.

The chain joins TRBV30 to TRBJ1-6; D might be TRBD1 (5 bases). V lost 0 bases and J lost 9, with 12 bases in between. This CDR3 is built from 14 residues. Germline-derived CDR1 and CDR2 are GTSNPN and SVGIG (reference sequence). The CDR3 DNA sequence: TGTGCCTGGAGTGTACGGGGGTACGGTTCACCCCTCCACTTT. Protein product: CAWSVRGYGSPLHF.